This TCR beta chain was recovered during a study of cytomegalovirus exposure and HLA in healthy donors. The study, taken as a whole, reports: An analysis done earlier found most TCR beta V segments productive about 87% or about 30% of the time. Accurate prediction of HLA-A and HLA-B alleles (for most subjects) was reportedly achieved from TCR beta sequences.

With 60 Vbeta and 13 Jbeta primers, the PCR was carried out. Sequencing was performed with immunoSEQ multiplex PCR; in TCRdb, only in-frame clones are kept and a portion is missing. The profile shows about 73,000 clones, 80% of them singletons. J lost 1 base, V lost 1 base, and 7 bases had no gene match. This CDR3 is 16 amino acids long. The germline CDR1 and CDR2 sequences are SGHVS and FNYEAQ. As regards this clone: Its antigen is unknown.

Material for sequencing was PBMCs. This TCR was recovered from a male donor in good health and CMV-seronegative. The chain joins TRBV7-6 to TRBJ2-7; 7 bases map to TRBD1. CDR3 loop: CASSLVPGGKSYEQYF. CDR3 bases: TGTGCCAGCAGCTTAGTCCCAGGGGGTAAATCCTACGAGCAGTACTTC.